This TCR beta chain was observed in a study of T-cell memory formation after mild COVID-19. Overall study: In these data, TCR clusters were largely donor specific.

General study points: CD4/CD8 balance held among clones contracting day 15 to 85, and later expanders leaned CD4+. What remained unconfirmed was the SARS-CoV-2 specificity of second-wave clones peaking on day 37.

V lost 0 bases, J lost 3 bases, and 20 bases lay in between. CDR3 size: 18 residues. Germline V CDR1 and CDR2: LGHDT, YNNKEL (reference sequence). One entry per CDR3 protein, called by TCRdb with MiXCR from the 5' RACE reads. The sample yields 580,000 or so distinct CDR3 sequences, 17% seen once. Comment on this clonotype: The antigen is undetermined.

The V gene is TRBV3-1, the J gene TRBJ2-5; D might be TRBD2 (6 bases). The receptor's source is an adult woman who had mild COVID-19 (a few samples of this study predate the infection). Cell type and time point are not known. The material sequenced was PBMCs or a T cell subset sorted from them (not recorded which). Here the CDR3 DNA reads TGTGCCAGCAGCCAAGATAGAGGAATAGCGGCTCGGAAAGAGACCCAGTACTTC. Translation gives CASSQDRGIAARKETQYF.